The rows below give T cell receptor beta chains drawn from one sample of a study of shared clonotypes between healthy human individuals. TCRdb's copy holds only in-frame clones and misses some; the assay was immunoSEQ multiplex PCR. This sample yields approximately 740,000 clones, of which 90% to 95% are seen a single time; approximately 25% belongs to the top ten. Sequencing input: naive CD8+ T cells sorted from blood. The receptor set was obtained from a man younger than 40 in good health. The CDR3 runs from the conserved cysteine through the conserved F or W. Fields, in order: clone size, D gene, J gene, V gene, CDR3 DNA, CDR3 protein. A D gene is named only where the DNA matches it firmly. Size values are once, few and many counts, or a class for expanded clones, and some rows have none.

>NA|NA|TRBJ1-1|TRBV5-4
TGTGCCAGTACCTCGGCAGGGGACACTGAAGCTTTCTTT
CASTSAGDTEAFF
>NA|NA|TRBJ2-7|TRBV7-8
TGTGCCAGCAGCCCCTCGGGGGTGAGAGACTACGAGCAGTACTTC
CASSPSGVRDYEQYF
>NA|NA|TRBJ2-1|TRBV7-8
TGTGCCAGCAGCTTAGCAGATGAGCAGTTCTTC
CASSLADEQFF
>NA|NA|TRBJ1-3|TRBV7-8
TGTGCCAGCAGCCCTGGAGGCACCACTAATGGAAACACCATATATTTT
CASSPGGTTNGNTIYF
>NA|TRBD1|TRBJ2-7|TRBV7-8
TGTGCCAGCAGCTTAGAGCGAACGTTTCAAGGGGGCTGGGAGCAGTACTTC
CASSLERTFQGGWEQYF
>NA|TRBD2|TRBJ2-7|TRBV9
TGTGCCAGCAGCTCAGCGGGAAACTCCTACGAGCAGTACTTC
CASSSAGNSYEQYF
>NA|NA|TRBJ2-1|TRBV6-1
TGTGCCAGCAGTGAAGAATCGGGAGTGGTCTACAATGAGCAGTTCTTC
CASSEESGVVYNEQFF
>NA|TRBD2|TRBJ2-1|TRBV7-9
TGTGCCAGCACCATCGGAGCGGGAGGGAACAATGAGCAGTTCTTC
CASTIGAGGNNEQFF
>NA|TRBD2|TRBJ2-3|TRBV13
TGTGCCAGCAGCCCGACTAGCGGGAGAAATACGCAGTATTTT
CASSPTSGRNTQYF
>once|NA|TRBJ2-7|TRBV2
TGTGCCAGCAGTGAATTGGGACAAAAGACTTACGAGCAGTACTTC
CASSELGQKTYEQYF
>NA|TRBD1|TRBJ1-5|TRBV15
TGTGCCACCAGCAGAGATTGGAGGGACAGGGGTCAGCCCCAGCATTTT
CATSRDWRDRGQPQHF